This T cell receptor (beta chain) is from a study of OX40 agonist ivuxolimab in advanced cancers. Only in-frame clones appear in the TCRdb table, and some are missing; sequencing was by immunoSEQ multiplex PCR. In the table there are tens of thousands of clones, 70% to 90% of which are singletons. Germline loops: CDR1 KGHSH, CDR2 LQKENI. The CDR3 covers 14 residues. The ends were cut back, 2 bases at V and 1 base at J, with 8 bases in the middle. The chain has TRBV18 and TRBJ1-2; D remains unclear. The sample was CD4+ or CD8+ T cells sorted from blood, taken in a trial of the OX40 agonist ivuxolimab. This TCR derives from an adult with an advanced solid tumor such as melanoma, head and neck, liver or kidney cancer. The CDR3 coding sequence is TGTGCCAGCTCACCAGCTAAAAATAACTATGGCTACACCTTC. Translating gives CASSPAKNNYGYTF.